This T cell receptor (beta chain) was sequenced in a study of control samples from healthy donors and cancer patients. Method: immunoSEQ multiplex PCR; TCRdb's copy keeps in-frame clones and lacks some. The top ten hold 5.5% of the sample, which has over 100,000 clones, roughly 92% seen once. Germline V gives CDR1 MNHNY, CDR2 SVGAGI (reference sequence). Between the trimmed V and J ends, which lost 0 bases and 6 bases, there was a span of 11 bases. The CDR3 loop spans 14 amino acids. Sample: blood. The sequence was obtained from a young man in good health. This chain connects TRBV6-6 to TRBJ1-2; D ambiguous. The CDR3 loop is CASSYSLSVDGYTF. In DNA form, the CDR3 reads TGTGCCAGCAGTTACTCACTGTCGGTAGATGGCTACACCTTC.